Shown below are 26 T cell receptor beta chains from a single sample sequenced in a study of cytotoxic CD8 clonotypes in ibrutinib-treated CLL. TCRdb's copy holds only in-frame clones and misses some; the assay was immunoSEQ multiplex PCR. The data hold some 92,000 clones, with around 77% observed a single time. Sequenced here: PBMCs, sampled after 24 months of ibrutinib treatment. The receptors come from a human donor with chronic lymphocytic leukemia.

This chain uses TRBV28 with TRBJ2-1; no clear D gene. V lost 2 bases and J lost 8, with 19 bases in between. This CDR3 comprises 16 residues. The germline V gene has CDR1 MDHEN and CDR2 SYDVKM. The CDR3 nucleotides read TGTGCCAGCAGTTTACGCCCAGGACCGCTTTCACATGAGCAGTTCTTC. As protein: CASSLRPGPLSHEQFF.

Turning to this clone: The same CDR3 also results from other DNA sequences found in this sample. The V call is TRBV20-1, the J call TRBJ1-1, with D uncertain. The V and J ends lost 6 bases and 6 bases respectively, with 5 bases between them. Germline V CDR1 and CDR2: DFQATT, SNEGSKA (reference sequence). This CDR3 region has 9 residues. The CDR3: CSASPEAFF. In nucleotides, the CDR3 is TGCAGTGCCAGCCCTGAAGCTTTCTTT.

This sequence joins TRBV13 and TRBJ2-5; 10 bases match TRBD1. Germline loops: CDR1 PRHDT, CDR2 FYEKMQ (reference sequence). V was pared by 5 bases and J by 5 bases, with 5 bases of the junction left unmatched. This CDR3 is built from 14 residues. CDR3 sequence: CASSKTGGEETQYF. The DNA of the CDR3 is TGTGCCAGCAGCAAGACAGGGGGCGAGGAGACCCAGTACTTC.

J is TRBJ2-5 and V is TRBV5-4; 9 nucleotides match TRBD2. Trimming cost V 4 bases and J 5 bases; bases outside gene matches: 12. This CDR3 is 16 amino acids long. Per the germline V gene, CDR1 is SGHNT and CDR2 is YYREEE (reference sequence). The CDR3 sequence: CASSQAGGGATETQYF. In DNA form, the CDR3 reads TGTGCCAGCAGCCAAGCGGGAGGAGGGGCAACCGAGACCCAGTACTTC.

The V gene is TRBV5-6, the J gene TRBJ2-1; 9 nucleotides align to TRBD2. Germline V gene sequence: CDR1 SGHDT, CDR2 YYEEEE. The CDR3 contains 16 residues. Trimming cost V 4 bases and J 8 bases; bases outside gene matches: 13. CDR3 region: CASSGTDSGSYYEQFF. CDR3 bases: TGTGCCAGCAGCGGTACGGATAGCGGGAGTTACTATGAGCAGTTCTTC.

The rearrangement uses TRBV19 and TRBJ2-7, with D possibly TRBD2 on 6 matching bases. Per the germline V gene, CDR1 is LNHDA and CDR2 is SQIVND (reference sequence). V lost 6 bases to trimming and J lost 3 bases, with 12 bases between them. The CDR3 runs 13 residues. CDR3 DNA: TGTGCCAGTAGCAGACGGGAGAACTACGAGCAGTACTTC. Protein sequence: CASSRRENYEQYF.

V usage is TRBV19 and J usage is TRBJ2-5; 12 nucleotides agree with TRBD2. CDR1 and CDR2 (germline): LNHDA, SQIVND (reference sequence). The length of the CDR3 is 16 residues. The V segment lost 5 bases and the J segment 2 bases; nucleotides outside the gene matches: 6. The CDR3 sequence: CASSSTSGRRQETQYF. The CDR3, as DNA: TGTGCCAGTAGTTCGACTAGCGGGAGAAGGCAAGAGACCCAGTACTTC.

The V call is TRBV5-4, the J call TRBJ2-3, with D possibly TRBD2 on 5 matching bases. CDR1 and CDR2 from the germline V gene are SGHNT and YYREEE (reference sequence). V lost 4 bases, J lost 6 bases, and 9 bases lay in between. The CDR3 spans 12 residues. The CDR3 spells CASSATGDTQYF. The DNA for the CDR3 is TGTGCCAGCAGCGCTACGGGGGATACGCAGTATTTT.

A few counts support this clone. The chain has TRBV7-9 and TRBJ2-4; weak D call: TRBD2 (5 bases). The CDR3 spans 17 residues. Germline V gene lookup returns CDR1 SEHNR and CDR2 FQNEAQ (reference sequence). V shed 6 bases and J shed 3 bases, with 21 bases lying between them. The CDR3 sequence is CASSPGVGEGGKNIQYF. In nucleotides, the CDR3 is TGTGCCAGCAGTCCCGGCGTCGGAGAGGGCGGCAAAAACATTCAGTACTTC.

This chain joins TRBV28 and TRBJ1-3; D is perhaps TRBD1 (6 bases). This CDR3 has 17 amino acids. In germline, CDR1 is MDHEN, CDR2 SYDVKM. V dropped 6 bases and J dropped 2 bases, with 20 bases sitting between them. The CDR3 region is CASRGTYGQRTGNTIYF. The CDR3 DNA reads TGTGCCAGCAGGGGAACTTACGGACAGAGAACTGGAAACACCATATATTTT. The variable domain in full, with the rest retrieved from reference TRBV28 and TRBJ1-3, is DVKVTQSSRYLVKRTGEKVFLECVQDMDHENMFWYRQDPGLGLRLIYFSYDVKMKEKGDIPEGYSVSREKKERFSLILESASTNQTSMYLCASRGTYGQRTGNTIYFGEGSWLTVV.

The V gene is TRBV6-5, the J gene TRBJ1-1, with D unresolved. The germline CDR1 and CDR2 sequences are MNHEY and SVGAGI. The CDR3 runs 14 residues. V lost 8 bases and J lost 1, with 14 bases in between. CDR3 residues: CASGLKNWNTEAFF. DNA of the CDR3: TGTGCCAGCGGCCTAAAGAACTGGAACACTGAAGCTTTCTTT.

The CDR3 sequence is CASSLLADYEQYF. CDR3 coding DNA: TGTGCCAGCAGCTTGCTGGCGGACTACGAGCAGTACTTC. The chain carries TRBV5-5 and TRBJ2-7, with D hard to call. CDR3 length: 13 residues. Germline CDR1 and CDR2: SGHKS and YYEKEE (reference sequence). The V end lost 1 base, the J end lost 3 bases, and 8 bases lay between the germline ends.

This rearrangement joins TRBV12-2 to TRBJ2-1; the D call in the table, TRBD1, was not verified against the DNA. TRBV12-2 is reported as a pseudogene. This CDR3 region has 17 residues. CDR3 DNA: TGTGCAAGTCGCTTAGCCCCCGGGACAGAGTATTTCAATGAGCAGTTCTTC. This gives the protein CASRLAPGTEYFNEQFF.

This chain joins TRBV5-1 and TRBJ2-1; D possibly corresponds to TRBD1 (6 bases). The CDR3 runs 15 residues. Germline V gene lookup returns CDR1 SGHRS and CDR2 YFSETQ. Trimming took off 0 bases at V and 1 base at J, with 8 bases between the two ends. For the CDR3, the DNA is TGCGCCAGCAGCTTGGTCCAGGGGTCCTACAATGAGCAGTTCTTC. Residues: CASSLVQGSYNEQFF.

The chain employs TRBV9 and TRBJ1-1; tentatively, D is TRBD1 (6 bases). Germline CDR1 is SGDLS and CDR2 is YYNGEE. This CDR3 is built from 14 residues. The V end lost 0 bases, the J end lost 11 bases, and 17 bases lay between the germline ends. CDR3 DNA sequence: TGTGCCAGCAGCGTAGGGCCAGGGGCCAAGTGGGCTTTCTTT. Protein: CASSVGPGAKWAFF.

This clone came up a few times. This sequence joins TRBV19 and TRBJ2-1; unclear D gene. V dropped 5 bases and J dropped 5 bases, with 16 bases sitting between them. CDR3 length: 15 amino acids. From germline, CDR1 is LNHDA and CDR2 SQIVND (reference sequence). In DNA, the CDR3 is TGTGCCAGTAGTCTTGGCCCCCTAGAGCACAATGAGCAGTTCTTC. Translated, it gives CASSLGPLEHNEQFF. The variable domain in full, completed from reference TRBV19 and TRBJ2-1, reads DGGITQSPKYLFRKEGQNVTLSCEQNLNHDAMYWYRQDPGQGLRLIYYSQIVNDFQKGDIAEGYSVSREKKESFPLTVTSAQKNPTAFYLCASSLGPLEHNEQFFGPGTRLTVL.

Here the CDR3 reads CASSLDRDGPYEQYF. CDR3 DNA sequence: TGTGCCAGCAGCTTGGACCGGGACGGGCCATACGAGCAGTACTTC. This sequence joins TRBV7-8 and TRBJ2-7; D is possibly TRBD1 or TRBD2 (5 bases each). Germline values: CDR1 SGHVS, CDR2 FQNEAQ. With 3 bases removed from V and 4 bases from J, the gap between germline ends came to 16 bases. CDR3 length: 15 residues.

J is TRBJ2-5 and V is TRBV4-2; D is unclear. Germline V gives CDR1 LGHNA, CDR2 YNFKEQ. The CDR3 is 15 residues long. V shed 1 base and J shed 2 bases, with 11 bases lying between them. The CDR3: CASSQGDLFQETQYF. The CDR3 coding sequence is TGTGCCAGCAGCCAAGGAGACCTATTTCAAGAGACCCAGTACTTC.

CDR3 nucleotide sequence: TGTGCCAGCAGTGGCCTAGGTTCAGGGACGAACACTGAAGCTTTCTTT. This codes for CASSGLGSGTNTEAFF. V is TRBV25-1 and J is TRBJ1-1, with a possible D match to TRBD1 (5 bases). Looked up from germline, CDR1 is MGHDK and CDR2 is SYGVNS. V lost 4 bases and J 1 base, leaving 16 bases between the germline ends. CDR3 length: 16 residues.

The V call is TRBV7-6, the J call TRBJ2-3; 14 nucleotides match TRBD2. The trim removed 5 bases at V and 6 bases at J, leaving 13 bases unmatched. The CDR3 has 18 residues. The V gene's germline CDR1 is SGHVS and CDR2 FNYEAQ. CDR3 sequence (DNA): TGTGCCAGCAGCCGCGGACTAGCGGGGGGAAGTGGATCGGATACGCAGTATTTT. It is translated as CASSRGLAGGSGSDTQYF.

This chain connects TRBV7-9 to TRBJ1-2; 8 positions agree with TRBD1. CDR1 is SEHNR, CDR2 FQNEAQ, per germline (reference sequence). This CDR3 is built from 15 residues. The V segment lost 5 bases and the J segment 7 bases; nucleotides outside the gene matches: 12. DNA for the CDR3: TGTGCCAGCAGCGCGCCCAGGGGGCACCGTGGTGGCTACACCTTC. Amino acids: CASSAPRGHRGGYTF.

The rearrangement joins TRBV28 to TRBJ1-2; D gene ambiguous. This CDR3 spans 13 amino acids. Germline V lookup: CDR1 MDHEN, CDR2 SYDVKM. V lost 6 bases and J 6 bases, leaving 14 bases between the germline ends. CDR3 nucleotide sequence: TGTGCCAGCAGCCCTGCCCCAGTAGATGGCTACACCTTC. Translation: CASSPAPVDGYTF.

V is TRBV27 and J is TRBJ1-5; the D gene is possibly TRBD1 (5 bases). Looked up from germline, CDR1 is MNHEY and CDR2 is SMNVEV (reference sequence). V dropped 6 bases and J dropped 9 bases, with 21 bases sitting between them. This CDR3 contains 15 residues. The CDR3: CASSPGTAHRPPQHF. The CDR3 nucleotides read TGTGCCAGCAGCCCCGGGACCGCGCACCGTCCGCCCCAGCATTTT.

The table lists this clone with many counts. This rearrangement joins TRBV7-2 to TRBJ2-7; D possibly corresponds to TRBD2 (6 bases). Trimming pared 5 bases from V and 4 bases from J, leaving 18 bases between. This CDR3 has 15 amino acids. Germline CDR1 SGHTA, CDR2 FQGNSA. The CDR3 region has the DNA TGTGCCAGCAGCCCCCGGGAGCTTGTGTCGTACGAGCAGTACTTC. Its translation: CASSPRELVSYEQYF. Full variable domain (outside the CDR3, taken from reference TRBV7-2 and TRBJ2-7): GAGVSQSPSNKVTEKGKDVELRCDPISGHTALYWYRQSLGQGLEFLIYFQGNSAPDKSGLPSDRFSAERTGGSVSTLTIQRTQQEDSAVYLCASSPRELVSYEQYFGPGTRLTVT.

The rearrangement links TRBV7-9 to TRBJ1-5, with a tentative D call TRBD1 (5 bases). Trimming removed 8 bases from V and 9 bases from J, with 17 bases in between. Germline CDR1 reads SEHNR; CDR2 reads FQNEAQ (reference sequence). This CDR3 has 13 residues. This chain's CDR3 is CASGGAGVGPQHF. The CDR3 DNA reads TGTGCCAGCGGGGGAGCCGGCGTGGGGCCCCAGCATTTT.

This clone occurred once. CDR3 DNA sequence: TGTGCCAGCAGCTCCGGGACTAGCGGGAGCTATGGCACAGATACGCAGTATTTT. Protein: CASSSGTSGSYGTDTQYF. This sequence joins TRBV11-2 and TRBJ2-3; TRBD2 matches at 14 bases. The V segment lost 4 bases and the J segment 1 base; nucleotides outside the gene matches: 7. CDR1 and CDR2 from the germline V gene are SGHAT and FQNNGV. This CDR3 spans 18 amino acids.